Below are 26 T cell receptor beta chains sequenced from a single sample in a study of blood T cell repertoires in COVID-19. Only in-frame clones appear in the TCRdb table, and some are missing; sequencing was by immunoSEQ multiplex PCR. The sample carries about 370,000 clones, around 91% recorded once. The sequenced sample was PBMCs or T cells enriched from blood (not recorded which). Source of these receptors: a man aged 18 to 35 who had recovered from COVID-19.

This chain uses TRBV9 with TRBJ2-7, with D perhaps TRBD2 (6 bases). V was shortened by 0 bases and J by 2 bases, with 15 bases between the two germline ends. The CDR3 is made up of 16 amino acids. The germline gives CDR1 SGDLS, CDR2 YYNGEE. For the CDR3, the DNA is TGTGCCAGCAGCGTAGATGGGCACCCGGGGGCCTACGAGCAGTACTTC. Amino acid sequence: CASSVDGHPGAYEQYF.

The CDR3: CASRDRGEKLFF. As DNA, the CDR3 is TGTGCCAGCAGAGATAGAGGGGAAAAACTGTTTTTT. The chain couples TRBV2 to TRBJ1-4; no clear D gene. V was clipped by 6 bases and J by 8 bases, with 10 bases between them. CDR3 length: 12 amino acids. The germline V gene encodes CDR1 SNHLY and CDR2 FYNNEI.

This sequence joins TRBV18 and TRBJ1-1; D perhaps matches TRBD1 (6 bases). The CDR3 consists of 12 residues. The germline V gene has CDR1 KGHSH and CDR2 LQKENI. V was trimmed by 6 bases and J by 8 bases, leaving 13 bases between them. As DNA, the CDR3 is TGTGCCAGCTCCCCCCAGGGGATGGAAGCTTTCTTT. Protein: CASSPQGMEAFF.

The genes are TRBV6-6 and TRBJ1-2; D not resolved. Germline V gene lookup returns CDR1 MNHNY and CDR2 SVGAGI (reference sequence). CDR3 length: 10 residues. V gave up 2 bases and J gave up 8 bases, with 3 bases separating them. DNA for the CDR3: TGTGCCAGCAGTTACGAGGGCTACACCTTC. This gives the protein CASSYEGYTF.

The rearrangement joins TRBV5-5 to TRBJ1-2; D is unclear. The V end was cut by 6 bases, the J end by 2 bases, with 11 bases between. The CDR3 has 13 amino acids. Germline V gene lookup returns CDR1 SGHKS and CDR2 YYEKEE (reference sequence). CDR3 in DNA: TGTGCCAGCAACCCCCGGGGAAACTATGGCTACACCTTC. Encoded protein: CASNPRGNYGYTF.

Concerning this clone: At one end the junction does not follow the germline gene, possibly because of a read error. This sequence joins TRBV30 and TRBJ2-7; 9 positions match TRBD2. The CDR3 is 13 residues long. Per germline, CDR1 GTSNPN and CDR2 SVGIG (reference sequence). The CDR3 sequence: CAWSASTSGRTNF. The CDR3 DNA is TGTGCCTGGAGTGCTTCGACTAGCGGACGAACAAACTTC.

The CDR3 DNA reads TGCGCCAGCAGCTTGACAGGGGGTGATCACGAGCAGTACTTC. Its translation is CASSLTGGDHEQYF. The chain couples TRBV5-1 to TRBJ2-7, with 8 bases lining up with TRBD1. This CDR3 has 14 residues. The V gene end was trimmed by 1 base and the J gene end by 5 bases; junction bases not matched to a gene: 5. Germline CDR1 and CDR2: SGHRS and YFSETQ.

V gene TRBV7-9 combines with J gene TRBJ1-2; no definite D call. V gave up 3 bases and J gave up 5 bases, with 7 bases separating them. The CDR3 loop spans 12 amino acids. CDR1 SEHNR and CDR2 FQNEAQ come from the germline V gene (reference sequence). In DNA form, the CDR3 reads TGTGCCAGCAGCTTGAACTTTTATGGCTACACCTTC. Translation: CASSLNFYGYTF.

This chain uses TRBV27 with TRBJ2-3; 7 positions agree with TRBD2. The V and J ends lost 5 bases and 0 bases, in that order; junction bases with no gene match: 14. CDR3 length: 18 amino acids. Germline values: CDR1 MNHEY, CDR2 SMNVEV (reference sequence). CDR3 nucleotides: TGTGCCAGCAGTCTCGTCGTCAGTAGCGGGTCTAGCACAGATACGCAGTATTTT. This codes for CASSLVVSSGSSTDTQYF.

This rearrangement joins TRBV6-5 to TRBJ1-1; D is possibly TRBD1 (6 bases). The V and J ends lost 4 bases and 3 bases respectively, with 9 bases between them. Germline V gene lookup returns CDR1 MNHEY and CDR2 SVGAGI. CDR3 length: 13 residues. The CDR3 DNA sequence: TGTGCCAGCAGTTCGGGACACTACACTGAAGCTTTCTTT. Its protein product is CASSSGHYTEAFF.

The chain links TRBV19 to TRBJ1-3; TRBD1 matches 7 bases. This CDR3 spans 16 amino acids. The trim removed 5 bases at V and 4 bases at J, leaving 11 bases unmatched. Per germline, CDR1 LNHDA and CDR2 SQIVND (reference sequence). CDR3 loop: CASSPDRPRAGNTIYF. CDR3 nucleotide sequence: TGTGCCAGTAGTCCGGACAGGCCCCGAGCCGGAAACACCATATATTTT.

The V and J genes are TRBV6-1 and TRBJ2-3; D is perhaps TRBD2 (5 bases). Germline V gene sequence: CDR1 MNHNS, CDR2 SASEGT. Trimming left V 3 bases short and J 2 bases short, with 18 bases between. CDR3 length: 17 residues. This CDR3 reads CASSDAVVARITDTQYF. The CDR3 region has the DNA TGTGCCAGCAGTGACGCGGTAGTAGCGAGGATCACAGATACGCAGTATTTT.

This chain joins TRBV10-2 and TRBJ2-3; perhaps TRBD1 as D (5 bases). From germline, CDR1 is WSHSY and CDR2 SAAADI. The CDR3 is 14 residues long. Trimming removed 3 bases at V and 4 bases at J, with 11 bases between. This CDR3 is CASSDRAVPDTQYF. In DNA form, the CDR3 reads TGCGCCAGCAGTGACAGGGCGGTTCCAGATACGCAGTATTTT.

The rearrangement joins TRBV19 to TRBJ2-5; a weak D match, TRBD2 (6 bases). This CDR3 region has 16 residues. The V end lost 1 base, the J end lost 7 bases, and 19 bases lay between the germline ends. Germline CDR1 reads LNHDA; CDR2 reads SQIVND (reference sequence). As DNA, the CDR3 is TGTGCCAGTAGTATAGGGGTAGCGGTGTCTTCGGGGACCCAGTACTTC. Residues: CASSIGVAVSSGTQYF.

V usage is TRBV5-4 and J usage is TRBJ2-7; TRBD1 might be the D (6 bases). Trimming took 4 bases from V and 1 from J, leaving 12 bases between them. The germline V gene encodes CDR1 SGHNT and CDR2 YYREEE (reference sequence). The CDR3 spans 14 residues. The CDR3 bases are TGTGCCAGCAGCAGTGGGACACGTTCCTACGAGCAGTACTTC. It yields the protein CASSSGTRSYEQYF.

This CDR3 is CASSPRSLSGANVLTF. CDR3 in DNA: TGTGCCAGCAGCCCCCGCAGTCTCTCTGGGGCCAACGTCCTGACTTTC. V usage is TRBV11-1 and J usage is TRBJ2-6; D unclear. The CDR3 has 16 amino acids. Germline V gene data show CDR1 as SGHAT and CDR2 as FQDESV (reference sequence). The V end was cut by 5 bases, the J end by 0 bases, with 11 bases between.

This chain uses TRBV6-5 with TRBJ1-5; the D gene is possibly TRBD1 (6 bases). This CDR3 comprises 13 residues. The germline gives CDR1 MNHEY, CDR2 SVGAGI. Trimming stripped 5 bases from V and 10 bases from J, with 15 bases between. The CDR3 is CASSPNRVGPQHF. Written as DNA, the CDR3 is TGTGCCAGCAGTCCAAACAGGGTAGGTCCCCAGCATTTT.

The V gene is TRBV2, the J gene TRBJ1-3, with unresolved D. The CDR3 sequence is 15 residues long. Trimming cost V 5 bases and J 4 bases, with 15 bases left between them. In germline, CDR1 is SNHLY, CDR2 FYNNEI. The CDR3 is CASSFRDFYGNTIYF. The CDR3 DNA follows: TGTGCCAGCAGTTTCCGGGATTTCTACGGAAACACCATATATTTT.

The CDR3: CASSLVPVIETQYF. The CDR3 region has the DNA TGTGCCAGCAGCTTGGTACCAGTGATAGAGACCCAGTACTTC. The genes are TRBV5-5 and TRBJ2-5; no clear D gene. Trimming took off 0 bases at V and 4 bases at J, with 10 bases between the two ends. The CDR3 length is 14 residues. Germline V lookup: CDR1 SGHKS, CDR2 YYEKEE (reference sequence).

The rearrangement joins TRBV7-3 to TRBJ1-2; 12 positions match TRBD1. The junction had 5 bases not matched to a gene; V was cut back by 5 bases and J by 7 bases. This CDR3 is built from 14 residues. CDR1 is SGHTA, CDR2 FQGTGA, per germline. DNA of the CDR3: TGTGCCAGCAGCCCGGGACAGGGGGCGCGTGGCTACACCTTC. Amino acid sequence: CASSPGQGARGYTF.

The rearrangement links TRBV19 to TRBJ1-1, with D perhaps matching TRBD1 (6 bases). V was pared by 5 bases and J by 6 bases, with 16 bases between. CDR1 and CDR2 from the germline V gene are LNHDA and SQIVND (reference sequence). The CDR3 has 14 residues. This CDR3 is CASSVPDRLSEAFF. The CDR3 region has the DNA TGTGCCAGTAGTGTACCAGACAGGCTCTCTGAAGCTTTCTTT.

This CDR3 reads CASSSSTGELFF. The CDR3 DNA reads TGTGCCAGCAGTTCCAGCACCGGGGAGCTGTTTTTT. The chain joins TRBV28 to TRBJ2-2; D is undetermined. This CDR3 is 12 amino acids long. V was cut by 4 bases and J by 4 bases, with 4 bases left in between. Germline V gives CDR1 MDHEN, CDR2 SYDVKM.

This sequence joins TRBV5-6 and TRBJ1-5; D ambiguous. V shed 0 bases and J shed 0 bases, with 7 bases lying between them. Germline CDR1 reads SGHDT; CDR2 reads YYEEEE. The CDR3 extends over 15 amino acids. Written as DNA, the CDR3 is TGTGCCAGCAGCTTGGCAGGTCCTAGCAATCAGCCCCAGCATTTT. Amino acid sequence: CASSLAGPSNQPQHF.

The chain combines TRBV7-9 with TRBJ1-1; D possibly corresponds to TRBD1 (5 bases). The CDR3 is made up of 17 amino acids. Germline CDR1 reads SEHNR; CDR2 reads FQNEAQ (reference sequence). V lost 5 bases and J 4 bases, leaving 23 bases between the germline ends. The CDR3 DNA is TGTGCCAGCAGCCAAAGATTTGGGGCCTCTCTCCCCACTGAAGCTTTCTTT. Its protein product is CASSQRFGASLPTEAFF.

Of note for this clone: Relative to the germline gene, one junction end is altered; a read error may explain this. The chain recombines TRBV18 with TRBJ2-7, with a weak D call TRBD1 (6 bases). CDR3 size: 13 residues. Germline V lookup: CDR1 KGHSH, CDR2 LQKENI. The CDR3 sequence: CASSAPGVYEQYF. The CDR3 DNA sequence: TGTGCCAGCTCAGCACCAGGGGTCTACGAGCAGTACTTC.

The genes are TRBV11-2 and TRBJ1-2, with 7 bases fitting TRBD1. The trim removed 5 bases at V and 6 bases at J, leaving 6 bases unmatched. The CDR3 spans 13 residues. Germline V gives CDR1 SGHAT, CDR2 FQNNGV. The CDR3 region is CASSLDRVNGYTF. CDR3 bases: TGTGCCAGCAGCCTCGACAGGGTAAATGGCTACACCTTC.